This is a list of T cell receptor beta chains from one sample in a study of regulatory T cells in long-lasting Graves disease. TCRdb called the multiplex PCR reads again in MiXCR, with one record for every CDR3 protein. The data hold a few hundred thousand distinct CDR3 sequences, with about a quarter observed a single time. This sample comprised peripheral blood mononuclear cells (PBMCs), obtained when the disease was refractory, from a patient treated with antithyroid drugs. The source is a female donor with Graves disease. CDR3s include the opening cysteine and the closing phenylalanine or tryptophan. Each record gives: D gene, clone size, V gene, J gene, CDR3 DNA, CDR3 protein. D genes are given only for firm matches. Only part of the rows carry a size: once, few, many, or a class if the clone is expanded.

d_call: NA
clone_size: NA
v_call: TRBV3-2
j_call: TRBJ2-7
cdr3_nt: TGTGCCAGCAGCCAAGAAGGCCAGGTACCTTTCCACTACGAGCAGTACTTC
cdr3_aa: CASSQEGQVPFHYEQYF

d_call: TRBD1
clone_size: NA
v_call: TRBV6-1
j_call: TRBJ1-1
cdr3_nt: TGTGCCAGCAGGAGGGGGCCCGAGTACACTGAAGCTTTCTTT
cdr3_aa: CASRRGPEYTEAFF

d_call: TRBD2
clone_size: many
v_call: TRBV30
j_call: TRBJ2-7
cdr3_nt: TGTGCCTGGAGGATACCGAAACGGACTAGCGGGAGTGCCGAGCAGTACTTC
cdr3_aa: CAWRIPKRTSGSAEQYF

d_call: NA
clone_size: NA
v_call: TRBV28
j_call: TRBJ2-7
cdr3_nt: TGTGTCAGCAGTTCGCGGGGGCCCTACGAGCAGTACTTC
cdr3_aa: CVSSSRGPYEQYF

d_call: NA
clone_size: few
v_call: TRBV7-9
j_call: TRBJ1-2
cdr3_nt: TGTGCCAGCAGCGCCGGACAGTGGTATGGCTACACCTTC
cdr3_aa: CASSAGQWYGYTF

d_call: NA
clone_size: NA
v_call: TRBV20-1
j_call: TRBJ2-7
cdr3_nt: TGCAGTGCTCAACTAGTTTTGGGACCTTACGAGCAGTACTTC
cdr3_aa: CSAQLVLGPYEQYF

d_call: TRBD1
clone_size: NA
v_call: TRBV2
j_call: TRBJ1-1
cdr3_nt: TGTGCCAGCAGTGTAATAGGACAGGGGACCACTGAAGCTTTCTTT
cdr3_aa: CASSVIGQGTTEAFF

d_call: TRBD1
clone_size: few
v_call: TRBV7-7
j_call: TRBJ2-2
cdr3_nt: TGTGCCAGCAGCTTATGGTCAGGGGGCGCCGCCGGGGAGCTGTTTTTT
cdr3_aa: CASSLWSGGAAGELFF

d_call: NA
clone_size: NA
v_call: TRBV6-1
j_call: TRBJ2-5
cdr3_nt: TGTGCCAGCACTCCCGGACAGTTCCAAGAGACCCAGTACTTC
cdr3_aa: CASTPGQFQETQYF

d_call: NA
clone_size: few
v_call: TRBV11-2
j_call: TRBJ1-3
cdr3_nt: TGTGCCAGCAGCCTATACAGGGAGGGATATGGAAACACCATATATTTT
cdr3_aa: CASSLYREGYGNTIYF

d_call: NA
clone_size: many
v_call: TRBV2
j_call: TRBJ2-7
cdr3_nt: TGTGCCAGCAGTGACAGGGGTTACGAGCAGTACTTC
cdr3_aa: CASSDRGYEQYF

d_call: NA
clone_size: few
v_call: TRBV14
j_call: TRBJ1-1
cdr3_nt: TGTGCCAGCAGCCCCCAGGGGTTGGGACGGGGAGCTTTCTTT
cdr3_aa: CASSPQGLGRGAFF

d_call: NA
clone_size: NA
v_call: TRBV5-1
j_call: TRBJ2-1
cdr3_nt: TGCGCCAGCAGCTTGGCCGCGGGGCGGGCGGTCGAGTATGAGCAGTTCTTC
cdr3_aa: CASSLAAGRAVEYEQFF

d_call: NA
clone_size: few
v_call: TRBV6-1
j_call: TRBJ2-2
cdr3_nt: TGTGCCAGCGCAGGGTGGACCGGGGAGCTGTTTTTT
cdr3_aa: CASAGWTGELFF

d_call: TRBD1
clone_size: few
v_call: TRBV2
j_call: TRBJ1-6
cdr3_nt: TGTGCCAGCAGCCGCAGGGGGGCGGGGTATAATTCACCCCTCCACTTT
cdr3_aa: CASSRRGAGYNSPLHF

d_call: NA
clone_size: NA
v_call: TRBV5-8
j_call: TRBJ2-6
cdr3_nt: TGTGCCAGCAGCTTGGGTCAGGTCCTGACTTTC
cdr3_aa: CASSLGQVLTF

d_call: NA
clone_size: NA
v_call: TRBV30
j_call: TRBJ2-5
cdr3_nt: TGTGCCTGGAGTTTAAGCGGACGGCCGCAAGAGACCCAGTACTTC
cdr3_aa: CAWSLSGRPQETQYF

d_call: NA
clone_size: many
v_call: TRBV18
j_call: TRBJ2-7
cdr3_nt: TGTGCCAGCAGCCCCGGGTCGAGCTCCTACGAGCAGTACTTC
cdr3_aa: CASSPGSSSYEQYF

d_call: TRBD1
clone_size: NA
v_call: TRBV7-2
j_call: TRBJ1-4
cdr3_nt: TGTGCCAGCAGCCCTAGAGTAGTCACAGGGGCGGGAGAAAAACTGTTTTTT
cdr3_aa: CASSPRVVTGAGEKLFF

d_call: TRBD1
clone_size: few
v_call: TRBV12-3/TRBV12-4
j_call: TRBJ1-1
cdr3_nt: TGTGCCAGCAGGAGCCGGACAGGGGGAACGTCAGGCACTGAAGCTTTCTTT
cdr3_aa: CASRSRTGGTSGTEAFF

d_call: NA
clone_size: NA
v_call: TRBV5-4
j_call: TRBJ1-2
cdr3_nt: TGTGCCAGTTTTCGCGAGGGCGCGGACTATGGCTACACCTTC
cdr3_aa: CASFREGADYGYTF

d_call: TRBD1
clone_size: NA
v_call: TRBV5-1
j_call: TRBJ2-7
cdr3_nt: TGCGCCAGCAGCTTGTCCGGGACAGGGGGAGACGAGCAGTACTTC
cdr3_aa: CASSLSGTGGDEQYF

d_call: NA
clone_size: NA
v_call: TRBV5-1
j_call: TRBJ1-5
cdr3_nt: TGCGCCAGCAGGAGATTACGGGACACCTTTAGCAATCAGCCCCAGCATTTT
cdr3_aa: CASRRLRDTFSNQPQHF

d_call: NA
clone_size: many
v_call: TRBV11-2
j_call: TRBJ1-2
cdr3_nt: TGTGCCAGCAGCTCCTTGACGAGGCACCCACCGGGGGGCTACACCTTC
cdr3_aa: CASSSLTRHPPGGYTF

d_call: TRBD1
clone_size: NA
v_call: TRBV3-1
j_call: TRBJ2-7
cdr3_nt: TGTGCCAGCAGCCGTGCTGACAGGGAGTACGAGCAGTACTTC
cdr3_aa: CASSRADREYEQYF

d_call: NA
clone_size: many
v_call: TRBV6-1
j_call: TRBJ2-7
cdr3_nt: TGTGCCAGCAGCTTGACTCTCTCCTACGAGCAGTACTTC
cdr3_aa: CASSLTLSYEQYF

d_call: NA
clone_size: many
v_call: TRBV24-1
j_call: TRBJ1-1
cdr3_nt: TGTGCCACCAGGCAACAGGGCAACACTGAAGCTTTCTTT
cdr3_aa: CATRQQGNTEAFF

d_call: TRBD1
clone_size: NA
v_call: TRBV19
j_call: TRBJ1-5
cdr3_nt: TGTGCCAGTAGTATGTGGGACAGGGACAATCAGCCCCAGCATTTT
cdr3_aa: CASSMWDRDNQPQHF

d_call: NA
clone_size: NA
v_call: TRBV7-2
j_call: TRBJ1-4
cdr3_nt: TGTGCCAGCAGCTTTCAAGAAGGAGAAAAACTGCTTTTT
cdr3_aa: CASSFQEGEKLLF

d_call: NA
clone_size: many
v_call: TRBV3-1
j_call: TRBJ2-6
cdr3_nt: TGTGCCAGCAGCCAAGATCGTCAGGGGTGGACTGGGGCCAACGTCCTGACTTTC
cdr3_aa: CASSQDRQGWTGANVLTF

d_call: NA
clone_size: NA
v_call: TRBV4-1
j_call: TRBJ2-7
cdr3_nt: TGCGCCAGCAGCCAGATTCTCAGGGGACACGAGCAGTACTTC
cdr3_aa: CASSQILRGHEQYF

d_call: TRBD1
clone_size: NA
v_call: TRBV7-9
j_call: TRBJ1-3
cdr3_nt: TGTGCCAGCAGCGCTCCCCGGGACAGGGGGCCGAACACCATATATTTT
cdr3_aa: CASSAPRDRGPNTIYF

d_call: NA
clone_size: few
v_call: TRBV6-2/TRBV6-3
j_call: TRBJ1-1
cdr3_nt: TGTGCCAGCAGTTTTGGTGGATCGTGGACTGAAGCTTTCTTT
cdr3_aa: CASSFGGSWTEAFF

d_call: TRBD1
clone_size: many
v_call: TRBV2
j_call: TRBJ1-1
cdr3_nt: TGTGCCAGCAGGGCCGGGACAGGGATTATCGCTGAAGCTTTCTTT
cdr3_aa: CASRAGTGIIAEAFF

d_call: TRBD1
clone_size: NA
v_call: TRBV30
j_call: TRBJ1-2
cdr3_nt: TGTGCCTGGAGTCCTGGGACAGGGGGTATGGGCTACACCTTC
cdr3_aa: CAWSPGTGGMGYTF

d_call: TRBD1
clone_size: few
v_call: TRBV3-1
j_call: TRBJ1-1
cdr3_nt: TGTGCCAGCAGCCAAGTTGTCAGGGGGCGAGGGGCTGAAGCTTTCTTT
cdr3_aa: CASSQVVRGRGAEAFF

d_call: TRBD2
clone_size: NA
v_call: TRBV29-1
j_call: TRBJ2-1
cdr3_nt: TGCAGCGTTGAAGATCTAGCGGGGGACTACAATGAGCAGTTCTTC
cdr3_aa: CSVEDLAGDYNEQFF

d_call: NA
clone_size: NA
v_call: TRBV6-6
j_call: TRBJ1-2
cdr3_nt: TGTGCCAGCAGTTACTCGTCCCCACCGCAAGGCTACACCTTC
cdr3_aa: CASSYSSPPQGYTF

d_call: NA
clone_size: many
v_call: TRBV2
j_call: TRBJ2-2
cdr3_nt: TGTGCCAGCAGTGAGGAGGGTTTAAGAGGCGGGGAGCTGTTTTTT
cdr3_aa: CASSEEGLRGGELFF

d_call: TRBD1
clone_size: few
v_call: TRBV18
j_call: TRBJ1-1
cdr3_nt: TGTGCCAGCTCGCTTAAACAGGGGAGTGAAGCTTTCTTT
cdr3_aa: CASSLKQGSEAFF